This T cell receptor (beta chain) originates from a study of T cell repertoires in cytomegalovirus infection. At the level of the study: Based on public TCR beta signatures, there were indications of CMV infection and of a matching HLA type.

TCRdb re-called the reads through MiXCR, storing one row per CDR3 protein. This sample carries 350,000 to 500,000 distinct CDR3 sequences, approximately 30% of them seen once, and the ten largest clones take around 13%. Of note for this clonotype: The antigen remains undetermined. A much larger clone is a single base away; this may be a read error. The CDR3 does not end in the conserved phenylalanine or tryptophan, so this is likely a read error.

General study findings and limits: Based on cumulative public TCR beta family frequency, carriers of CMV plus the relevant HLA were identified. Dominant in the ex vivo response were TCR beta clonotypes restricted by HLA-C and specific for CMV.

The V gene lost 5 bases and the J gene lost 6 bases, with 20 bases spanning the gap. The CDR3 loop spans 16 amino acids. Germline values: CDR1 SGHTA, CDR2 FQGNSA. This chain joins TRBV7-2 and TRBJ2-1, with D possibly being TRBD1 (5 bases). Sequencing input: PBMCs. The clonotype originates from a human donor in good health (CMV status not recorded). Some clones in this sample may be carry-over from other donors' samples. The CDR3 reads CASSPGYSHPGNEQFL. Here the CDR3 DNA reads TGTGCCAGCAGCCCAGGGTACAGCCACCCTGGCAATGAGCAGTTCTTA.